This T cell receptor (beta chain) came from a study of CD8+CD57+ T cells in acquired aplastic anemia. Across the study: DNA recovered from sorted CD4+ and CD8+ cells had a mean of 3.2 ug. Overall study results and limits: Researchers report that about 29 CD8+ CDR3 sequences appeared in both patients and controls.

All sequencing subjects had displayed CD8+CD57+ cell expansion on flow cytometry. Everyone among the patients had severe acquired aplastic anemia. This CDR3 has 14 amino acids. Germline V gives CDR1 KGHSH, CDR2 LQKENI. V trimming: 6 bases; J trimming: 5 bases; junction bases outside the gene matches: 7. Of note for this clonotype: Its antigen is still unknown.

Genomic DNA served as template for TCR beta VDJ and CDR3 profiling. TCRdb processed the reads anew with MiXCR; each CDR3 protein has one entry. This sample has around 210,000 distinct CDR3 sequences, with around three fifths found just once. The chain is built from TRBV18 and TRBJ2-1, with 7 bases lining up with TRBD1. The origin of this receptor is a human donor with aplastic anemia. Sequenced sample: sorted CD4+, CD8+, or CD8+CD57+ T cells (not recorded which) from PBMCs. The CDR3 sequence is CASSPTGSDNEQFF. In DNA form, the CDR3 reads TGTGCCAGCTCCCCGACAGGGAGCGACAATGAGCAGTTCTTC.